This T cell receptor beta chain was recorded in a study of T cells in Graves' hyperthyroidism and ophthalmopathy. RNA transcripts yielded amplified TCR beta CDR3 regions. The TCR CDR3 first-round RT-PCR relied on the HTBI primer set. TCRdb reprocessed the multiplex PCR reads with MiXCR, giving one entry per CDR3 protein. Of 550,000 to 600,000 distinct CDR3 sequences listed, over 12% are singletons. Study-level results: Model output signaled ophthalmopathy a median approximately six months ahead of onset. Most clonotypes that expanded in the thyroid above 0.001 also showed up in blood.

The authors obtained PBMCs from 10 ml of fresh peripheral blood. V gave up 6 bases and J gave up 3 bases; unmatched junction bases: 1. CDR3 length equals 12 residues. Per germline, CDR1 MNHNS and CDR2 SASEGT. In this sample, this clonotype turned up a few times. The antigen is unknown. This receptor was taken from a woman under 30 with Graves' ophthalmopathy. Sample: blood. This rearrangement joins TRBV6-1 to TRBJ1-1; 7 bases fit TRBD1. The CDR3 loop is CASSDRDTEAFF. The CDR3 region has the DNA TGTGCCAGCAGCGACAGGGACACTGAAGCTTTCTTT.